This T cell receptor (beta chain) was sequenced in a study of shared clonotypes between healthy human individuals. Trimming at V came to 2 bases and at J to 3 bases, leaving 3 bases not matched to a gene. Germline CDR1 and CDR2: MDHEN and SYDVKM. This CDR3 contains 15 residues. Only in-frame clones appear in the TCRdb table, and some are missing; sequencing was by immunoSEQ multiplex PCR. The sample consists of over a million clones, over 95% of them appearing once. The rearrangement links TRBV28 to TRBJ2-1; 8 nucleotides match TRBD1. Sequences were obtained from naive CD4+ T cells sorted from blood. Subset: CD45RA+ positively selected. This receptor was identified in a man under 40 in good health. CDR3 region: CASSLGTGSYNEQFF. In DNA, the CDR3 is TGTGCCAGCAGTTTAGGGACAGGAAGCTACAATGAGCAGTTCTTC.